This TCR beta chain was sequenced for a study of regulatory T cells in long-lasting Graves disease. Per the germline V gene, CDR1 is SQVTM and CDR2 is ANQGSEA. The CDR3 runs to 13 residues. Trimming cost V 6 bases and J 2 bases, with 13 bases left between them. Notes on the study in general: When disease was persistent, TRBV28, TRBJ1-2 and TRBJ2-5 were the favored segments.

Time point defined: newly diagnosed GD, antithyroid drugs for less than 3 months. PBMCs provided the RNA from which the TCR library was made. CDR3 regions were amplified by Arm-PCR using iRepertoire HTBI primers to build TCR beta libraries. MiXCR was run by TCRdb on the multiplex PCR reads, yielding one entry per CDR3 protein. Of roughly 500,000 distinct CDR3 sequences listed, 13% to 15% were seen once; the top ten hold roughly 18%. This clonotype has at least ten counts. Its matching antigen is unknown. The same data also went into a second study, on T cells in Graves' hyperthyroidism and ophthalmopathy.

The receptor was isolated from a woman aged 50 to 65 with Graves disease. This material consisted of peripheral blood mononuclear cells (PBMCs), taken at new diagnosis, from a patient treated with antithyroid drugs. The chain carries TRBV29-1 and TRBJ1-1, with D possibly matching TRBD1 (5 bases). The CDR3 sequence is CSVAGTANTEAFF. The CDR3 coding sequence is TGCAGCGTCGCCGGGACGGCAAACACTGAAGCTTTCTTT.